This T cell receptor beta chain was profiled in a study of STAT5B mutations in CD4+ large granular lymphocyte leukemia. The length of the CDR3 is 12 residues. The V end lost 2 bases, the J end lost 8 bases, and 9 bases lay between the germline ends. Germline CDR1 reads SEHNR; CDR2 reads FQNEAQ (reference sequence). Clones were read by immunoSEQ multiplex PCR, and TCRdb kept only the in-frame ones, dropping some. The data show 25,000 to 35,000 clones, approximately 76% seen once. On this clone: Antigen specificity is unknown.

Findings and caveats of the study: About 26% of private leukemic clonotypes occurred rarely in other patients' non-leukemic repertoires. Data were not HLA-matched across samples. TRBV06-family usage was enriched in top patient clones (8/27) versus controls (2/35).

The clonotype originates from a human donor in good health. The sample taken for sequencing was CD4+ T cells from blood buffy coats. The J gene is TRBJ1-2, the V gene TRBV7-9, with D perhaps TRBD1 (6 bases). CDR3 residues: CASSLNREGYTF. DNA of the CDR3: TGTGCCAGCAGCTTAAACAGGGAAGGCTACACCTTC.